One and the same sample provided the 13 T cell receptor beta chains below, sequenced in a study of spatial heterogeneity in lung cancer. Antigens of these TCRs are unknown. TCRdb re-analysed the 5' RACE reads in MiXCR, keeping a single row per CDR3 protein. The table shows roughly 3,300 distinct CDR3 sequences, with 4.5% to 6.5% occurring only once. Overall study results and limits: Counts of expanded intratumoral alpha and beta TCRs tracked tumor mutation counts.

Time point reported: sample taken at primary tumor resection. The specimen comprised lung tumor tissue, sampled at surgery. Every receptor here comes from a female donor with early-stage non-small cell lung cancer.

In its sample, this clonotype was seen many times. V usage is TRBV7-9 and J usage is TRBJ2-5; D is unresolved. This CDR3 has 14 amino acids. CDR1 SEHNR and CDR2 FQNEAQ come from the germline V gene (reference sequence). V lost 5 bases, J lost 1 base, and 11 bases lay in between. The CDR3 region is CASSADLFQETQYF. CDR3 in DNA: TGTGCCAGCAGCGCGGACCTATTCCAAGAGACCCAGTACTTC.

Note on this clonotype: A single base separates this from a much larger clone, so it may be a read error. This chain connects TRBV5-4 to TRBJ2-7; D is uncertain. CDR1 and CDR2 from the germline V gene are SGHNT and YYREEE (reference sequence). The CDR3 covers 13 residues. CDR3 sequence: CACSVPGYHEQYF. The CDR3 DNA sequence: TGTGCCTGCAGCGTACCTGGGTACCACGAGCAGTACTTC.

This clonotype is judged medium-sized. This chain joins TRBV28 and TRBJ1-5; D is undetermined. CDR3 length: 14 amino acids. Between the trimmed V and J ends, which lost 1 base and 1 base, there was a span of 5 bases. Germline-derived CDR1 and CDR2 are MDHEN and SYDVKM. CDR3 in DNA: TGTGCCAGCAGTTTATTGGCCAGCAATCAGCCCCAGCATTTT. Its translation is CASSLLASNQPQHF.

This clonotype has a count of ten or more. This chain uses TRBV12-3 or TRBV12-4 with TRBJ1-4; 8 nucleotides align to TRBD1. J gave up 12 bases and V 5 bases, and 11 bases lay outside the gene matches. The CDR3 contains 14 residues. CDR3 sequence: CASSQGAGSAELFF. DNA for the CDR3: TGTGCCAGCAGTCAGGGGGCTGGTTCGGCGGAACTGTTTTTT.

By frequency in the sample, this clonotype is medium-sized. The chain joins TRBV5-1 to TRBJ2-1; a possible D gene is TRBD1 (5 bases). The CDR3 runs to 15 residues. Per germline, CDR1 SGHRS and CDR2 YFSETQ. V lost 3 bases, J lost 0 bases, and 10 bases lay in between. CDR3 loop: CASSSTGSSYNEQFF. The CDR3 DNA reads as TGCGCCAGCAGCTCCACAGGAAGCTCCTACAATGAGCAGTTCTTC. Based on the CDR3 plus reference TRBV5-1 and TRBJ2-1, the full variable domain is KAGVTQTPRYLIKTRGQQVTLSCSPISGHRSVSWYQQTPGQGLQFLFEYFSETQRNKGNFPGRFSGRQFSNSRSEMNVSTLELGDSALYLCASSSTGSSYNEQFFGPGTRLTVL.

This clonotype was found a few times. This chain joins TRBV6-6 and TRBJ1-1, with a weak D call TRBD1 (6 bases). V lost 8 bases and J 5 bases, leaving 12 bases between the germline ends. The V gene's germline CDR1 is MNHNY and CDR2 SVGAGI (reference sequence). The CDR3 consists of 12 residues. The CDR3 here is CASLYRETEAFF. The CDR3 DNA is TGTGCCAGCCTATACAGGGAAACTGAAGCTTTCTTT.

This clonotype is classed as medium-sized. The chain carries TRBV28 and TRBJ2-5, with a possible D match to TRBD2 (6 bases). Trimming cost V 5 bases and J 5 bases, with 24 bases left between them. Germline assignment: CDR1 MDHEN and CDR2 SYDVKM. The length of the CDR3 is 17 residues. This CDR3 is CASSPGVGAGKWETQYF. The CDR3 coding sequence is TGTGCCAGCAGTCCGGGGGTAGGGGCAGGCAAATGGGAGACCCAGTACTTC. The whole variable domain, remainder taken from reference TRBV28 and TRBJ2-5, is DVKVTQSSRYLVKRTGEKVFLECVQDMDHENMFWYRQDPGLGLRLIYFSYDVKMKEKGDIPEGYSVSREKKERFSLILESASTNQTSMYLCASSPGVGAGKWETQYFGPGTRLLVL.

This clonotype is medium-sized by share. The gene calls are TRBV2 and TRBJ1-2; the match to TRBD1 covers 8 bases. The CDR3 runs to 13 residues. Losses at the gene ends were 6 bases for V and 4 bases for J; bases not matched to a gene: 4. Germline CDR1 and CDR2: SNHLY and FYNNEI. The CDR3 DNA reads TGTGCCAGCAGCTGGGACAGGAGCTATGGCTACACCTTC. Protein product: CASSWDRSYGYTF.

In this sample, this clonotype turned up many times. The chain links TRBV7-4 to TRBJ2-3, with 8 bases matching TRBD1. The CDR3 spans 16 residues. V lost 2 bases and J lost 3; bases outside the gene matches: 7. Germline V gene lookup returns CDR1 SGHVT and CDR2 SQSDAQ. The CDR3 DNA follows: TGTGCCAGCAGCTTAAACCGAGGACAGGGTACAGATACGCAGTATTTT. It codes for CASSLNRGQGTDTQYF.

This clonotype is judged medium-sized (0.01 to 0.1%). The chain uses TRBV20-1 and TRBJ1-6; D might be TRBD1 (5 bases). The CDR3 has 16 amino acids. V lost 0 bases and J 2 bases, leaving 11 bases between the germline ends. Germline V gene data show CDR1 as DFQATT and CDR2 as SNEGSKA (reference sequence). The CDR3 DNA follows: TGCAGTGCTAGAGATCTCCAGGGTGCCTATAATTCACCCCTCCACTTT. Encoded protein: CSARDLQGAYNSPLHF.

This clonotype is labeled medium-sized. The chain has TRBV11-2 and TRBJ1-4, with D uncertain. Looked up from germline, CDR1 is SGHAT and CDR2 is FQNNGV. The V gene lost 7 bases and the J gene lost 7 bases, with 19 bases spanning the gap. The CDR3 length is 15 residues. The CDR3 bases are TGTGCCAGCACCGCGAGACTCCTAACGCCTGAAAAACTGTTTTTT. Its protein is CASTARLLTPEKLFF.

Judged by abundance, this clonotype is medium-sized (0.01 to 0.1%). The chain joins TRBV29-1 to TRBJ2-3; TRBD1 matches at 7 bases. Trimming at V came to 3 bases and at J to 0 bases, leaving 9 bases not matched to a gene. CDR1 and CDR2 from the germline V gene are SQVTM and ANQGSEA. This CDR3 has 16 amino acids. The CDR3 DNA reads as TGCAGCGTTGAGCCAGGACAGGTCCCTAGCACAGATACGCAGTATTTT. It translates to CSVEPGQVPSTDTQYF.

This clonotype was picked up many times. In DNA, the CDR3 is TGTGCCAGCAGCCAAGAACCGGCCAGCCGGGGGAACACTGAAGCTTTCTTT. Protein sequence: CASSQEPASRGNTEAFF. The chain uses TRBV3-1 and TRBJ1-1; no reliable D call. Per the germline V gene, CDR1 is LGHDT and CDR2 is YNNKEL (reference sequence). The CDR3 is 17 residues long. V was clipped by 0 bases and J by 1 base, with 15 bases between them.